This paragraph covers one T cell receptor beta chain sequence. This record comes from a study of blood T cell repertoires in COVID-19. Study as a whole: The cDNA or gDNA used as material had been derived from T cells, B-cell-depleted T cells, or PBMCs.

Participants were aged roughly 18 to 90 years, lived in 24 US areas, and enrolled virtually. What the recovered Cohort 3 donors had was two negative PCRs, clearance, or symptom resolution. Per the original methods: Researchers report that nucleated cell counts were estimated from reference gene primer amplification. Method: immunoSEQ multiplex PCR; TCRdb's copy keeps in-frame clones and lacks some. The DNA gave D and trimming, while V, J and clone size come from that table. Here the sample spans hundreds of thousands of clones, roughly 89% being singletons. There are 16 residues in the CDR3. Germline V gene sequence: CDR1 MNHEY, CDR2 SMNVEV (reference sequence). V lost 5 bases and J lost 4; bases outside the gene matches: 8.

Sequencing used PBMCs or T cells enriched from blood (not recorded which). The chain recombines TRBV27 with TRBJ2-7, with TRBD2 matching 13 bases. This clonotype originated in a man aged 35 to 55 who had recovered from COVID-19. The CDR3 nucleotides are TGTGCCAGCAGTACCCGGACTAGCGGGAGTTTTTACGAGCAGTACTTC. Translated: CASSTRTSGSFYEQYF.